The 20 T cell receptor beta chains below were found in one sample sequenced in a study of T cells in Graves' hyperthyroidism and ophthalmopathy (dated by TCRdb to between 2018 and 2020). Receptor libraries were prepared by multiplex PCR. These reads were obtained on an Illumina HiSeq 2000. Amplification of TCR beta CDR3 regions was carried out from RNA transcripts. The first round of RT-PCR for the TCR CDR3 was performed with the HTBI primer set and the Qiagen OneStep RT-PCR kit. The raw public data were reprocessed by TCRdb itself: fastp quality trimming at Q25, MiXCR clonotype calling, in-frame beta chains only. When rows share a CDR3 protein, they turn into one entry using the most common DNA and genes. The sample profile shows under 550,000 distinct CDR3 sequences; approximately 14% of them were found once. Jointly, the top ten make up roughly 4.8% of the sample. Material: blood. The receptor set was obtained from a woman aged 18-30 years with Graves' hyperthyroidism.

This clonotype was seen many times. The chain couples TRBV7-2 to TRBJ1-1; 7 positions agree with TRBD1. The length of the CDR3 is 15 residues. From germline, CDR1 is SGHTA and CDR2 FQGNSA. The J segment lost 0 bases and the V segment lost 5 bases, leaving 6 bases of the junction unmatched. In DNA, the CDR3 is TGTGCCAGCAGCGACGCGGGACAGTTGAACACTGAAGCTTTCTTT. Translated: CASSDAGQLNTEAFF.

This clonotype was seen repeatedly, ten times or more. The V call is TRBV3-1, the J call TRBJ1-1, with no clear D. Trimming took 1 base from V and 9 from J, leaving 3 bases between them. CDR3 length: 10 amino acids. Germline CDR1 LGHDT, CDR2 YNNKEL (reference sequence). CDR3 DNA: TGTGCCAGCAGCCAAGGGAAAGCTTTCTTT. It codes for CASSQGKAFF.

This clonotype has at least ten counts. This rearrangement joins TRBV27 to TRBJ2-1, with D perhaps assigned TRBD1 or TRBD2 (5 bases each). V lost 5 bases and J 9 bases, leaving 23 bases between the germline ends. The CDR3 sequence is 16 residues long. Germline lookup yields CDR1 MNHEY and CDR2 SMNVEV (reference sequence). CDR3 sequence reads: CASSLTLRDPPLEQFF. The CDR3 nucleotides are TGTGCCAGCAGTCTCACTCTCCGGGACCCTCCTCTTGAGCAGTTCTTC.

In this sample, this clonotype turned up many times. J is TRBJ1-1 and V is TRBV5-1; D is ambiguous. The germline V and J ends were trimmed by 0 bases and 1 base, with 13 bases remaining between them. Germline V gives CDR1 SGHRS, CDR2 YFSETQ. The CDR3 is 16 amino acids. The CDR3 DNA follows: TGCGCCAGCAGCTTGGAGCTGTTAACCAGGAACACTGAAGCTTTCTTT. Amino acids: CASSLELLTRNTEAFF.

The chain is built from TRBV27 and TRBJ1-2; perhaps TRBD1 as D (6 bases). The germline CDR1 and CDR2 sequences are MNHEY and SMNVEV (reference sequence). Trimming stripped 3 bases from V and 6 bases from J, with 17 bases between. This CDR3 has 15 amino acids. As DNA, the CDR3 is TGTGCCAGCAGTTTCCTGAACAGGGAGGAGAATGGCTACACCTTC. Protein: CASSFLNREENGYTF.

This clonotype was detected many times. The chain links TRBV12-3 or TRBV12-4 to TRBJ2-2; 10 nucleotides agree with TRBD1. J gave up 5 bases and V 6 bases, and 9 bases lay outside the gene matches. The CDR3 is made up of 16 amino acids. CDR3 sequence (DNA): TGTGCCAGCAGGAGAGACAGGGGGCAGGATACCGGGGAGCTGTTTTTT. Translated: CASRRDRGQDTGELFF.

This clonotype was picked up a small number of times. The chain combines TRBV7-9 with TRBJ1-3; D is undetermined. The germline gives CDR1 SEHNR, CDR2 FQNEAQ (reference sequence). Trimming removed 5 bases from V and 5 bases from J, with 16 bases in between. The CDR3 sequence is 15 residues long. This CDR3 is CASSAFSGGRNTIYF. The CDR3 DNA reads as TGTGCCAGCAGCGCATTCAGTGGCGGGCGAAACACCATATATTTT. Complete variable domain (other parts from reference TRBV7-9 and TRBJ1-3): DTGVSQNPRHKITKRGQNVTFRCDPISEHNRLYWYRQTLGQGPEFLTYFQNEAQLEKSRLLSDRFSAERPKGSFSTLEIQRTEQGDSAMYLCASSAFSGGRNTIYFGEGSWLTVV.

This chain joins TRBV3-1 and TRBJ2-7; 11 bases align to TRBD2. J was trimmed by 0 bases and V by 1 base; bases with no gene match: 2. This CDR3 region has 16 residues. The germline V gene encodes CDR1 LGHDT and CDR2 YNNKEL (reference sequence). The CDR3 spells CASSQAGTSGSYEQYF. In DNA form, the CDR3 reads TGTGCCAGCAGCCAAGCCGGGACTAGCGGCTCCTACGAGCAGTACTTC.

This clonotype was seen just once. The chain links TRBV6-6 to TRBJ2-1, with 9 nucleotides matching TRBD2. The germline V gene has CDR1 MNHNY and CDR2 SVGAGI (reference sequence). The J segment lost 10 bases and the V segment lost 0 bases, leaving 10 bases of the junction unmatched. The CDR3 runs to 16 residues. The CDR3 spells CASSYSRTSETHEQFF. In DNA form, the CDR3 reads TGTGCCAGCAGTTACTCTCGGACTAGCGAGACCCACGAGCAGTTCTTC.

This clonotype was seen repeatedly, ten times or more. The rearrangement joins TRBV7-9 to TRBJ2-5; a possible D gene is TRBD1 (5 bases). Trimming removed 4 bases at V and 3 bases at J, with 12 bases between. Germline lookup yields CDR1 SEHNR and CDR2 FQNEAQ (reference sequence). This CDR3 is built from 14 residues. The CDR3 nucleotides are TGTGCCAGCAGCTCATGGCAGGGTGAAGAGACCCAGTACTTC. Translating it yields CASSSWQGEETQYF. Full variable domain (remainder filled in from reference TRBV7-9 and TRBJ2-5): DTGVSQNPRHKITKRGQNVTFRCDPISEHNRLYWYRQTLGQGPEFLTYFQNEAQLEKSRLLSDRFSAERPKGSFSTLEIQRTEQGDSAMYLCASSSWQGEETQYFGPGTRLLVL.

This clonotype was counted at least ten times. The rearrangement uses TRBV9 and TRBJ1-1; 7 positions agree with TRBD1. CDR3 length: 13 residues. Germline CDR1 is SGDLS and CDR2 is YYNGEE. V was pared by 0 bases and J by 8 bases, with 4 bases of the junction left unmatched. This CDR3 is CASSVGDSAEAFF. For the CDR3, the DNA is TGTGCCAGCAGCGTAGGGGACAGCGCCGAAGCTTTCTTT. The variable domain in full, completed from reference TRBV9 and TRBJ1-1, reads DSGVTQTPKHLITATGQRVTLRCSPRSGDLSVYWYQQSLDQGLQFLIQYYNGEERAKGNILERFSAQQFPDLHSELNLSSLELGDSALYFCASSVGDSAEAFFGQGTRLTVV.

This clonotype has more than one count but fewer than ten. The CDR3 nucleotides are TGTGCCAGCAGTTACTCTCTGGGACAGGGGGCGACGAGAGCTTTCTTT. Protein product: CASSYSLGQGATRAFF. The chain couples TRBV6-5 to TRBJ1-1, with 12 bases fitting TRBD1. The V segment lost 0 bases and the J segment 10 bases; nucleotides outside the gene matches: 9. The CDR3 is 16 amino acids. Germline V gene data show CDR1 as MNHEY and CDR2 as SVGAGI.

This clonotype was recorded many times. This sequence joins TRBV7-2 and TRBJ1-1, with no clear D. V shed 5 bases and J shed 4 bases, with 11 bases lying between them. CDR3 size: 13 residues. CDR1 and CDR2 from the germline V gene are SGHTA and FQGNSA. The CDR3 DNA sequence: TGTGCCAGCAGCACCCCTCTGCGCACTGAAGCTTTCTTT. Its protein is CASSTPLRTEAFF.

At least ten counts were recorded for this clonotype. The CDR3: CASSFLDTDPNQPQHF. The DNA of the CDR3 is TGTGCCAGCAGTTTCCTAGACACGGACCCCAATCAGCCCCAGCATTTT. The gene calls are TRBV28 and TRBJ1-5; D not resolved. This CDR3 spans 16 amino acids. Germline V CDR1 and CDR2: MDHEN, SYDVKM. The germline V and J ends were trimmed by 3 bases and 3 bases, with 15 bases remaining between them.

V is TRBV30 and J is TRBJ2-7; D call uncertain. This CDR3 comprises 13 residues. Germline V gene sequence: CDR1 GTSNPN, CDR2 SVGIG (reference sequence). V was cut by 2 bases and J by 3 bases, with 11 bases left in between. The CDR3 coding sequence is TGTGCCTGGAGTCCGTGGGCAAACTACGAGCAGTACTTC. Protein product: CAWSPWANYEQYF.

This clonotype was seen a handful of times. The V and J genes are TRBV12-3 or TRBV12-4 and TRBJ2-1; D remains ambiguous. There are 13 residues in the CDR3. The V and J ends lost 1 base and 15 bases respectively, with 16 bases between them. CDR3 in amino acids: CASSLGPELEAFF. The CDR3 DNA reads TGTGCCAGCAGTTTAGGACCGGAGTTGGAAGCGTTCTTC.

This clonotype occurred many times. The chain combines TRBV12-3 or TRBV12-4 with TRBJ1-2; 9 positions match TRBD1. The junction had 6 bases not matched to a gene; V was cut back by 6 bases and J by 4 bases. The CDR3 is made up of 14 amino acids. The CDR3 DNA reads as TGTGCCAGCAGCCGCGACAGGGGGGTCTATGGCTACACCTTC. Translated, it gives CASSRDRGVYGYTF.

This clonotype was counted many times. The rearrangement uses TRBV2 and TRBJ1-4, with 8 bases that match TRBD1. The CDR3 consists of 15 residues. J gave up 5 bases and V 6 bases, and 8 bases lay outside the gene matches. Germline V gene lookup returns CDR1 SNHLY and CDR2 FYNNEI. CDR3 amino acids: CASRGNRGMNEKLFF. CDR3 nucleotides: TGTGCCAGCAGAGGAAACAGGGGGATGAATGAAAAACTGTTTTTT. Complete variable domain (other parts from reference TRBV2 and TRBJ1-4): EPEVTQTPSHQVTQMGQEVILRCVPISNHLYFYWYRQILGQKVEFLVSFYNNEISEKSEIFDDQFSVERPDGSNFTLKIRSTKLEDSAMYFCASRGNRGMNEKLFFGSGTQLSVL.

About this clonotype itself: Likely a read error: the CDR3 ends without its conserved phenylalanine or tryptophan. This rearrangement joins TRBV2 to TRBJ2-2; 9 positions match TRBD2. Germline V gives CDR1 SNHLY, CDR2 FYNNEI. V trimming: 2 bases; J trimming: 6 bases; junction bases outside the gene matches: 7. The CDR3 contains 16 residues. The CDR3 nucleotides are TGTGCCAGCAGTGAATTTGCGGGGGGGACAGCCGGGGAGCTGTTTTCT. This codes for CASSEFAGGTAGELFS.

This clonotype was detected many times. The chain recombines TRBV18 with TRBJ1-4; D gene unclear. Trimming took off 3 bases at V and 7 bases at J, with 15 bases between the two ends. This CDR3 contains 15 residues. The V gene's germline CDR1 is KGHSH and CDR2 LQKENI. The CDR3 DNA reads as TGTGCCAGCTCACCGGACGTTCGAACGGGTGAAAAACTGTTTTTT. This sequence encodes CASSPDVRTGEKLFF. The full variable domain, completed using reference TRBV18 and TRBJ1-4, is NAGVMQNPRHLVRRRGQEARLRCSPMKGHSHVYWYRQLPEEGLKFMVYLQKENIIDESGMPKERFSAEFPKEGPSILRIQQVVRGDSAAYFCASSPDVRTGEKLFFGSGTQLSVL.